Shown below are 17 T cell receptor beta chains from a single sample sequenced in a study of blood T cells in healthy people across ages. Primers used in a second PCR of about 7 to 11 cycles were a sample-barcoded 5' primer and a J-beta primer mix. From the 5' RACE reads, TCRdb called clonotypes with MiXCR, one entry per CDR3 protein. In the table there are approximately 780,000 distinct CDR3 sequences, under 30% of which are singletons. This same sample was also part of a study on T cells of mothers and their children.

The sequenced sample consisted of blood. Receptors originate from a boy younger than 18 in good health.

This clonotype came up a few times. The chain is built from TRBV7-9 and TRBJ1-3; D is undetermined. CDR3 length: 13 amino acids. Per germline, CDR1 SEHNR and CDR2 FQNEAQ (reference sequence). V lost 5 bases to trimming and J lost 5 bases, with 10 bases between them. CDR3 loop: CASSPGSRNTIYF. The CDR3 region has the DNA TGTGCCAGCAGCCCCGGTTCAAGAAACACCATATATTTT.

Here the CDR3 DNA reads TGCAGTGCTAGAGCCCGACAGGGGTACAATGAGCAGTTCTTC. Its protein is CSARARQGYNEQFF. The V gene is TRBV20-1, the J gene TRBJ2-1; 8 bases map to TRBD1. Germline V CDR1 and CDR2: DFQATT, SNEGSKA (reference sequence). Unmatched junction bases numbered 3, after V lost 1 base and J lost 4 bases. This CDR3 has 14 amino acids.

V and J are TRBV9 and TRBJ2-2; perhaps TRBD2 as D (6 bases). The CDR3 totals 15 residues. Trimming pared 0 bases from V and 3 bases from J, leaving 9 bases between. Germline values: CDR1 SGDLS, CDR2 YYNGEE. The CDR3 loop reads CASSVDGGDTGELFF. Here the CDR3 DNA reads TGTGCCAGCAGCGTAGATGGAGGGGACACCGGGGAGCTGTTTTTT.

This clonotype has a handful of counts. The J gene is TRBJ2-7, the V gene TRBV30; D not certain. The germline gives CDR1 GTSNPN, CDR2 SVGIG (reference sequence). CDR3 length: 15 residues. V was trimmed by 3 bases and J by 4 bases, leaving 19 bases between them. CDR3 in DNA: TGTGCCTGGAGGCCCCCGGGCCTAAAACTTTACGAGCAGTACTTC. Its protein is CAWRPPGLKLYEQYF.

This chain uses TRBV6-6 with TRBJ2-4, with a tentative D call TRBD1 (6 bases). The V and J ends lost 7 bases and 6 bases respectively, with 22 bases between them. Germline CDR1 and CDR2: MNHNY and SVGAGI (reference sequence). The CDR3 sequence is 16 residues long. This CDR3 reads CASIKGHPGERNIQYF. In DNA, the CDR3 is TGTGCCAGCATCAAAGGGCATCCAGGGGAGCGAAACATTCAGTACTTC.

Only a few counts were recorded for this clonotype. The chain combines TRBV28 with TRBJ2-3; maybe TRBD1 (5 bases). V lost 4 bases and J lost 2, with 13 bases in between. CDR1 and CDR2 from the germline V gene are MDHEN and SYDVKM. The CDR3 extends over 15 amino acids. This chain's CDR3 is CASSYWGIYTDTQYF. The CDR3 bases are TGTGCCAGCAGTTATTGGGGCATCTACACAGATACGCAGTATTTT.

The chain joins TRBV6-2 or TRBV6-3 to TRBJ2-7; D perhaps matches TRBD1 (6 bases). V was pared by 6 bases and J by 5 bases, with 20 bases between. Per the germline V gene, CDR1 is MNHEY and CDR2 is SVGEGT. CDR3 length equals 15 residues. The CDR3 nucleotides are TGTGCCAGCAGCGACAGGACCGTCGTTTCTAACGAGCAGTACTTC. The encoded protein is CASSDRTVVSNEQYF.

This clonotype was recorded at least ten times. Written as DNA, the CDR3 is TGTGCCAGCAGCTTGACAGCTGGCGAGCAGTACTTC. Its translation: CASSLTAGEQYF. The chain employs TRBV13 and TRBJ2-7; a possible D gene is TRBD1 (5 bases). The V and J ends lost 3 bases and 6 bases respectively, with 9 bases between them. The CDR3 extends over 12 amino acids. CDR1 is PRHDT, CDR2 FYEKMQ, per germline (reference sequence).

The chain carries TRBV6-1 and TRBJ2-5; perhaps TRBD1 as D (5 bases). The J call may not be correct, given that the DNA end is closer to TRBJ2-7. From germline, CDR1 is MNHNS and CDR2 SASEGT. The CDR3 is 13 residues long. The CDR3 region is CASSDQGKFEQYF. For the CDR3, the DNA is TGTGCCAGCAGTGATCAGGGCAAGTTCGAGCAGTACTTC.

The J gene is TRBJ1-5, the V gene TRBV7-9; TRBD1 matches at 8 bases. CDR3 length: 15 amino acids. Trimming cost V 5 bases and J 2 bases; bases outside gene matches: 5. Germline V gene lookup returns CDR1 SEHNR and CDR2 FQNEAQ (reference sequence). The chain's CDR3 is CASSPGGFGNQPQHF. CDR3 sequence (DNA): TGTGCCAGCAGCCCAGGGGGCTTTGGCAATCAGCCCCAGCATTTT.

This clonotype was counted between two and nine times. The CDR3 sequence is CATSVTGGNTQYF. The CDR3 DNA reads as TGTGCCACCAGTGTGACAGGGGGAAATACGCAGTATTTT. V gene TRBV24-1 combines with J gene TRBJ2-3; 9 bases agree with TRBD1. J was trimmed by 7 bases and V by 5 bases; bases with no gene match: 3. From germline, CDR1 is KGHDR and CDR2 SFDVKD. This CDR3 has 13 amino acids.

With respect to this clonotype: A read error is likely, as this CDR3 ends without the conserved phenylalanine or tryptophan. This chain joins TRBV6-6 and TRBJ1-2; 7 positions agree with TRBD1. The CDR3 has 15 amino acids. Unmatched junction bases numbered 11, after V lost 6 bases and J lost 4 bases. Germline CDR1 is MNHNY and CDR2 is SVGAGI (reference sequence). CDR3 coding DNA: TGTGCCAGCAGGTACCTCGCCGGGACAGCCTATGGCTACACCCTC. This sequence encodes CASRYLAGTAYGYTL.

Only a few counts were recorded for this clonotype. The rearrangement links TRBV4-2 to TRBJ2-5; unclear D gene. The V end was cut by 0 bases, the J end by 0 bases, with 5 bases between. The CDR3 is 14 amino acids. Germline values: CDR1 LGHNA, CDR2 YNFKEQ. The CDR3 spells CASSQETDQETQYF. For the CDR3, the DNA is TGTGCCAGCAGCCAAGAGACTGACCAAGAGACCCAGTACTTC.

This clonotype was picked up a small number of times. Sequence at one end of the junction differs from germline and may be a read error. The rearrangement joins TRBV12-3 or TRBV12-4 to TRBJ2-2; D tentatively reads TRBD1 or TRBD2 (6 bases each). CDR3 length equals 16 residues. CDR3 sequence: CASSPLWGAGTGELFF. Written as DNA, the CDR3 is TGCGCCAGCAGCCCCCTTTGGGGGGCCGGCACCGGGGAGCTGTTTTTT.

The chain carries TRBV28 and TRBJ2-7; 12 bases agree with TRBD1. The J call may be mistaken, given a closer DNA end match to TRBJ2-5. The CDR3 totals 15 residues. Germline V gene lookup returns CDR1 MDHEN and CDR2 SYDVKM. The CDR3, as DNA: TGTGCCAGCAGTTTCTGGGACAGGGGGCCGGAGACCCAGTACTTC. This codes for CASSFWDRGPETQYF.

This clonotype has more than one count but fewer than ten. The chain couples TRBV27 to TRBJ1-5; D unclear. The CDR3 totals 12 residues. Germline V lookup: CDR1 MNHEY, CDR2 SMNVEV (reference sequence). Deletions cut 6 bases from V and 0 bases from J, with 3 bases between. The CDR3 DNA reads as TGTGCCAGCAGATTTAGCAATCAGCCCCAGCATTTT. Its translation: CASRFSNQPQHF.

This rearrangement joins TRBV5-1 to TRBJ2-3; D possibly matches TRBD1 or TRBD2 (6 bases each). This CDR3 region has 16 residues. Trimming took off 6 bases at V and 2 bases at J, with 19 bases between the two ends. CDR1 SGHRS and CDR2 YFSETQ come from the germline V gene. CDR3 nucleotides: TGCGCCAGCAATCCCTCGGGGGCAGGCTTCACAGATACGCAGTATTTT. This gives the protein CASNPSGAGFTDTQYF.